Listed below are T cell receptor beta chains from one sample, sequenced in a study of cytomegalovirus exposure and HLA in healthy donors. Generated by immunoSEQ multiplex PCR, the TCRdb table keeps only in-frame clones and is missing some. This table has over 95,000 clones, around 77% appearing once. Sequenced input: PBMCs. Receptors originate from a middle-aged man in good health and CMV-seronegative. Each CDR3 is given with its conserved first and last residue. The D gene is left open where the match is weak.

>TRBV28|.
CASTSITNQPQHF
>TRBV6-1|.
CASSERAPYEQYF
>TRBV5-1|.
CASRDGGRSDEQFF
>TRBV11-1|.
CASSPFGRGYNEQFF
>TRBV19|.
CASSISQGEAFF
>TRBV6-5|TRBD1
CASSSGTGGSQPQHF
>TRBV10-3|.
CAISEPGEETQYF
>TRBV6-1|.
CASSVNINTEAFF
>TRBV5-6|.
CASSSGSWTELFF
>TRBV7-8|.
CASSLVQGPYEQYF
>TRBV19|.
CASSIAGRYQETQYF
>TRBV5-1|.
CASSLAGSRYEQYF
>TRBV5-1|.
CASSETAGTYEQYF
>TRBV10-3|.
CAIGGAGTDTQYF
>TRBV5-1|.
CASSFEPHSDTQYF
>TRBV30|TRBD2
CAWSVLAANTGELFF
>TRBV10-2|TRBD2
CASRTSGPYNEQFF
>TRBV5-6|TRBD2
CASSFSGGPFYEQYF
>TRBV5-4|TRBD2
CASSFSAGAYNEQFF
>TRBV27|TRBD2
CASRPGLANNEQFF
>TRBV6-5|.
CASRSRDLREKLFF
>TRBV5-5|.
CASSFSGKGEKLFF
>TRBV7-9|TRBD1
CASSPRPGQGARNEQFF
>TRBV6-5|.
CASNPGISNQPQHF
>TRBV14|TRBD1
CASSLPGQGGHEQFF
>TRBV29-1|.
CSVRGSVEQYF
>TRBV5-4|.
CASSLSPSRTEAFF
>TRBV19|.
CASSIGSGRNQPQHF
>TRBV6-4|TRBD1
CASGDRDRGGVTNYGYTF
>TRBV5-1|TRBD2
CASSLADRGGSYNEQFF
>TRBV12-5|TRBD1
CASGPGQGVNTEAFF
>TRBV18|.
CASSPLQAQANQPQHF
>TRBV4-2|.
CASSQRTEAYEQYF
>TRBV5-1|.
CASSHREAYEQYF
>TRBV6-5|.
CASRTDGGSGPQHF
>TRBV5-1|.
CASSLAEGRVGAFF
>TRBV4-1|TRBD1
CASSQVGQGGYGYTF
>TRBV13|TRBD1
CASSPPSGQGPHEQYF
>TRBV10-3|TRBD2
CAISGLAETNGEQFF
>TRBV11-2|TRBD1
CASSPDREQPQHF
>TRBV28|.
CASTTHRESGYTF
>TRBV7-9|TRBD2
CASSHAAGGGDTQYF
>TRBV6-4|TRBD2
CASSDWEGLRPKNIQYF
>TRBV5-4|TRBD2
CASSLETAGAVLDTQYF
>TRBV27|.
CASSYGGQRTDTQYF
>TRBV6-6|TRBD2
CASSYSGVTDTQYF
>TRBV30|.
CAWSEHGTGELFF
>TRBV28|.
CASSLPGRDNGYTF
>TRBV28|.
CASSFPGPGGEGYTF